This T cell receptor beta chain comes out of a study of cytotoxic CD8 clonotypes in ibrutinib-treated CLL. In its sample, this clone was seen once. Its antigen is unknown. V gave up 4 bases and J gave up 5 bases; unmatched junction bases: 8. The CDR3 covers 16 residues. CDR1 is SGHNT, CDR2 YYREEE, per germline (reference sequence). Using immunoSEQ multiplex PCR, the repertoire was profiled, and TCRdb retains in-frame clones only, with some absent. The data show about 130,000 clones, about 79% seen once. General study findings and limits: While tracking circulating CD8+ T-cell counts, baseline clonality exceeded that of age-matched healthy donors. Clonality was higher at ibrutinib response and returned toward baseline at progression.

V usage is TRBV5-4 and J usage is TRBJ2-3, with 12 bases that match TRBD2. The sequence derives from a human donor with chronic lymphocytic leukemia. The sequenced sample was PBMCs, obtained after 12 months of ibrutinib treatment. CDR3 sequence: CASSVRLAGAVDTQYF. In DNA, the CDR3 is TGTGCCAGCAGCGTGAGACTAGCGGGAGCCGTAGATACGCAGTATTTT.